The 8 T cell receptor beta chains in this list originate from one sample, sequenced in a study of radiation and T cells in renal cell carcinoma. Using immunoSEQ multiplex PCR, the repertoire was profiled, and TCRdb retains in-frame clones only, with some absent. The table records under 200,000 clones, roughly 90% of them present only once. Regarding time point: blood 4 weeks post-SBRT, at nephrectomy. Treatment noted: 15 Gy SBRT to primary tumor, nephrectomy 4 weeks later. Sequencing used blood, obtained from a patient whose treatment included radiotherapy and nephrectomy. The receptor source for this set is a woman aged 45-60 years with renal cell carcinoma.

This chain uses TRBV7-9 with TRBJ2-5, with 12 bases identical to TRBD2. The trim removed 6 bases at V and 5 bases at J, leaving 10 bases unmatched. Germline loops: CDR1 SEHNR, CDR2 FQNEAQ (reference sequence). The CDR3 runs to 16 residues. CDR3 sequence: CASRRTSGEAGETQYF. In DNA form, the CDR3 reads TGTGCCAGCAGAAGGACTAGCGGGGAGGCTGGGGAGACCCAGTACTTC.

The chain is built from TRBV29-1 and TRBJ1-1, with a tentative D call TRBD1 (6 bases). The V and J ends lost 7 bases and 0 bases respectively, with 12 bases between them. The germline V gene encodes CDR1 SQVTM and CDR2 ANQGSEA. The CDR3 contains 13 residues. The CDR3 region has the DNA TGCAGCGCGAACAGGGATCTGAACACTGAAGCTTTCTTT. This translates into CSANRDLNTEAFF. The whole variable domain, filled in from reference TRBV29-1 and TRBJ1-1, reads SAVISQKPSRDICQRGTSLTIQCQVDSQVTMMFWYRQQPGQSLTLIATANQGSEATYESGFVIDKFPISRPNLTFSTLTVSNMSPEDSSIYLCSANRDLNTEAFFGQGTRLTVV.

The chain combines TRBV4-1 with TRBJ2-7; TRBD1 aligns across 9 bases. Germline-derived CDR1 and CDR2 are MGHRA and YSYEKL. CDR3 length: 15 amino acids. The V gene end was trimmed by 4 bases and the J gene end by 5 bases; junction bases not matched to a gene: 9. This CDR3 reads CASSLDGQGWNEQYF. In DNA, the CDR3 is TGCGCCAGCAGCCTCGACGGACAGGGGTGGAACGAGCAGTACTTC.

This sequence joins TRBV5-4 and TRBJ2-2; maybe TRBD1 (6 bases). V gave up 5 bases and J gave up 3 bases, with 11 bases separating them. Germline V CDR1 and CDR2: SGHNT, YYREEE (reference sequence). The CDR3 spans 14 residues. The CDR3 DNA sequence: TGTGCCAGCAGACCCGGGACACACACCGGGGAGCTGTTTTTT. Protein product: CASRPGTHTGELFF.

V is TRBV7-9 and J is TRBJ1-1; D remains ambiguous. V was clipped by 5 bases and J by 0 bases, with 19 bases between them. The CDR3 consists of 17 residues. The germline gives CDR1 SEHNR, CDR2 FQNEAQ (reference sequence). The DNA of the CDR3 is TGTGCCAGCAGCGCCCCCCGAAATCGAGCAATGAACACTGAAGCTTTCTTT. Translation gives CASSAPRNRAMNTEAFF.

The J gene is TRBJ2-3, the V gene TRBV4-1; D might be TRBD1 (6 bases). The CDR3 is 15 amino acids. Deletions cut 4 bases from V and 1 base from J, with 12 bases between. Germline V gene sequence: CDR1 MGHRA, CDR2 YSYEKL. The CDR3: CASSLGGTGTDTQYF. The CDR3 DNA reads TGCGCCAGCAGCCTAGGGGGAACGGGCACAGATACGCAGTATTTT.

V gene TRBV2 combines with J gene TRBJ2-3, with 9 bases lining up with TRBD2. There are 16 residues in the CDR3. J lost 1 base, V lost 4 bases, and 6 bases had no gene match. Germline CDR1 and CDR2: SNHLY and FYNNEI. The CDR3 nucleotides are TGTGCCAGCAGTGCTCGTATAGCGGGGGGCACAGATACGCAGTATTTT. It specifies CASSARIAGGTDTQYF.

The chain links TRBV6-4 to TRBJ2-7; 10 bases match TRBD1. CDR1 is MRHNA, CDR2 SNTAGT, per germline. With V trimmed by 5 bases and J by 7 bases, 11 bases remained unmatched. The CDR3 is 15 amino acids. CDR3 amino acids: CASSRQPGQGWEQYF. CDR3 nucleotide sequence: TGTGCCAGCAGTCGGCAACCGGGACAGGGGTGGGAGCAGTACTTC.